This T cell receptor (beta chain) comes out of a study of CD8+CD57+ T cells in acquired aplastic anemia. Background on the study: The sorted CD4+ and CD8+ cells yielded an average approximately 3.2 ug of DNA. Findings and limits, study-wide: Patients and controls had in common some 30 CD8+ CDR3 sequences.

Concerning this clonotype itself: Its antigen is unknown.

Genomic DNA, serving as template, underwent TCR beta VDJ and CDR3 profiling. TCRdb processed the reads anew with MiXCR; each CDR3 protein has one entry. The sample shows fewer than 85,000 distinct CDR3 sequences, 70% of them seen only once. Previously, flow cytometry had revealed CD8+CD57+ cell expansion in the patients chosen for sequencing. There were no patients without severe acquired aplastic anemia. Patients had undergone no therapy by the time their blood was sampled. Looked up from germline, CDR1 is SGDLS and CDR2 is YYNGEE. This CDR3 has 15 residues. V dropped 4 bases and J dropped 3 bases, with 11 bases sitting between them.

The sequencing input was sorted CD4+, CD8+, or CD8+CD57+ T cells (not recorded which) from PBMCs. The rearrangement uses TRBV9 and TRBJ1-6; unclear D gene. This TCR derives from a human donor with aplastic anemia. This chain's CDR3 is CASSLQAYYNSPLHF. In nucleotides, the CDR3 is TGTGCCAGCAGCTTGCAGGCCTACTATAATTCACCCCTCCACTTT.